These 4 T cell receptor beta chains came from one sample sequenced in a study of shared clonotypes between healthy human individuals. Produced via immunoSEQ multiplex PCR; TCRdb's table is partial and in-frame only. The repertoire has about 2.5 million clones, just under 95% of them found once; the top ten carry 0.37%. Sequenced material: naive CD4+ T cells from PBMCs. The subset here: CD45RA+ positively selected. Receptor source: a man in his late teens or twenties in good health. Some clones in this sample may be carry-over from other donors' samples.

J is TRBJ2-3 and V is TRBV7-2, with a weak D call TRBD2 (5 bases). CDR1 is SGHTA and CDR2 is FQGNSA in the germline V gene. Between the trimmed V and J ends, which lost 8 bases and 2 bases, there was a span of 14 bases. CDR3 length: 14 residues. CDR3 nucleotide sequence: TGTGCCAGCGGGAAAGGAGGTAACACAGATACGCAGTATTTT. Translation: CASGKGGNTDTQYF. Complete variable domain (other parts from reference TRBV7-2 and TRBJ2-3): GAGVSQSPSNKVTEKGKDVELRCDPISGHTALYWYRQSLGQGLEFLIYFQGNSAPDKSGLPSDRFSAERTGGSVSTLTIQRTQQEDSAVYLCASGKGGNTDTQYFGPGTRLTVL.

The V gene is TRBV2, the J gene TRBJ2-2; a possible D gene is TRBD1 (6 bases). CDR1 SNHLY and CDR2 FYNNEI come from the germline V gene. Between the trimmed V and J ends, which lost 10 bases and 2 bases, there was a span of 14 bases. The CDR3 contains 14 residues. For the CDR3, the DNA is TGTGCCAATCGGCCGGACAGTAACACCGGGGAGCTGTTTTTT. Encoded protein: CANRPDSNTGELFF.

V and J are TRBV7-2 and TRBJ2-7; TRBD2 matches at 7 bases. CDR1 is SGHTA and CDR2 is FQGNSA in the germline V gene. The CDR3 loop spans 16 amino acids. V gave up 3 bases and J gave up 2 bases; unmatched junction bases: 10. DNA of the CDR3: TGTGCCAGCAGCTTCCAGGGACTACCACGGACCTACGAGCAGTACTTC. The encoded protein is CASSFQGLPRTYEQYF.

This chain joins TRBV5-4 and TRBJ2-1; 9 bases are a match to TRBD2. The V gene end was trimmed by 0 bases and the J gene end by 9 bases; junction bases not matched to a gene: 4. CDR1 and CDR2 (germline): SGHNT, YYREEE (reference sequence). This CDR3 region has 14 residues. The chain's CDR3 is CASSLGIAGVEQFF. CDR3 bases: TGTGCCAGCAGCTTGGGTATAGCGGGAGTTGAGCAGTTCTTC.